One sample yielded the 20 T cell receptor beta chains listed below, sequenced in a study of T cell responses to AZD1222 COVID-19 vaccine. Only in-frame clones appear in the TCRdb table, and some are missing; sequencing was by immunoSEQ multiplex PCR. There are 130,000 to 150,000 clones in the sample; 90% to 95% occur only once, and roughly an eighth lies in the top ten. The source material was peripheral blood, sampled after recovery from COVID-19. Receptor source: an adult who had recovered from COVID-19.

This clone has only one observation. J is TRBJ2-1 and V is TRBV28; TRBD2 agrees at 16 bases. The CDR3 length is 19 residues. Germline trimming cut 10 bases from V and 4 bases from J; bases unmatched to any gene: 16. CDR1 MDHEN and CDR2 SYDVKM come from the germline V gene. The CDR3 DNA follows: TGTGCCATCCACCCGGGACTAGCGGGAGGGCTTCGTAAGTACAATGAGCAGTTCTTC. Translation: CAIHPGLAGGLRKYNEQFF.

The CDR3 sequence: CASSFKAYGYTF. In DNA form, the CDR3 reads TGTGCCAGCAGTTTTAAAGCCTATGGCTACACCTTC. The chain is built from TRBV28 and TRBJ1-2; D remains unclear. The CDR3 sequence is 12 residues long. The V end lost 3 bases, the J end lost 4 bases, and 6 bases lay between the germline ends. The germline V gene encodes CDR1 MDHEN and CDR2 SYDVKM.

V and J are TRBV10-3 and TRBJ2-1; no firm D call. V lost 4 bases and J 0 bases, leaving 7 bases between the germline ends. The CDR3 covers 14 residues. The germline V gene has CDR1 ENHRY and CDR2 SYGVKD. CDR3: CAISADSSYNEQFF. The DNA for the CDR3 is TGTGCCATCAGTGCAGATTCCTCCTACAATGAGCAGTTCTTC.

J is TRBJ2-7 and V is TRBV19; 9 bases are shared with TRBD2. V dropped 6 bases and J dropped 0; count of bases not matched to a gene: 18. Per germline, CDR1 LNHDA and CDR2 SQIVND (reference sequence). The CDR3 runs 19 residues. The CDR3 sequence is CASSQGETSGAVFSYEQYF. The CDR3 DNA follows: TGTGCCAGTAGCCAGGGAGAGACTAGCGGAGCCGTTTTCTCCTACGAGCAGTACTTC.

The chain joins TRBV4-2 to TRBJ2-7, with 7 bases matching TRBD2. The ends lost 1 base at V and 4 bases at J; junction bases unmatched: 7. Germline V lookup: CDR1 LGHNA, CDR2 YNFKEQ. The CDR3 spans 15 residues. The CDR3 bases are TGTGCCAGCAGCCAAGGGGCTAGCGGATTTTACGAGCAGTACTTC. Protein: CASSQGASGFYEQYF.

This chain uses TRBV11-3 with TRBJ2-1, with a weak D call TRBD2 (6 bases). V gave up 1 base and J gave up 5 bases, with 12 bases separating them. Germline V lookup: CDR1 SGHNT, CDR2 YENEEA. The CDR3 has 15 amino acids. Here the CDR3 reads CASSLGQRAHNEQFF. The CDR3 bases are TGTGCCAGCAGCTTAGGACAGCGGGCCCACAATGAGCAGTTCTTC.

This clone came up a few times. The V gene is TRBV3-1 (or the pseudogene TRBV3-2), the J gene TRBJ1-5, with D tentatively TRBD1 (5 bases). Trimming cost V 0 bases and J 2 bases, with 5 bases left between them. Germline V CDR1 and CDR2: LGHDT, YNNKEL (reference sequence). The CDR3 runs to 14 residues. The CDR3 region is CASSQDRGNQPQHF. The CDR3 DNA reads as TGTGCCAGCAGCCAAGACAGGGGCAATCAGCCCCAGCATTTT.

The rearrangement joins TRBV5-6 to TRBJ1-2; 8 nucleotides align to TRBD1. In germline, CDR1 is SGHDT, CDR2 YYEEEE. The V gene end was trimmed by 1 base and the J gene end by 7 bases; junction bases not matched to a gene: 6. The CDR3 sequence is 14 residues long. As DNA, the CDR3 is TGTGCCAGCAGCTTGACAGGGGGAAAGGGTGGCTACACCTTC. It codes for CASSLTGGKGGYTF. The full variable domain, with the rest looked up from reference TRBV5-6 and TRBJ1-2, is DAGVTQSPTHLIKTRGQQVTLRCSPKSGHDTVSWYQQALGQGPQFIFQYYEEEERQRGNFPDRFSGHQFPNYSSELNVNALLLGDSALYLCASSLTGGKGGYTFGSGTRLTVV.

The rearrangement links TRBV28 to TRBJ2-7; 9 bases fit TRBD1. Germline loops: CDR1 MDHEN, CDR2 SYDVKM. The CDR3 extends over 15 amino acids. V gave up 5 bases and J gave up 6 bases; unmatched junction bases: 11. The CDR3 region is CASSRNRDRASEQYF. The CDR3 DNA follows: TGTGCCAGCAGTCGTAATCGGGACAGGGCCAGCGAGCAGTACTTC.

V usage is TRBV7-9 and J usage is TRBJ2-5; the D is unclear. Germline V CDR1 and CDR2: SEHNR, FQNEAQ (reference sequence). The V gene lost 3 bases and the J gene lost 4 bases, with 9 bases spanning the gap. The CDR3 sequence is 13 residues long. The CDR3 nucleotides are TGTGCCAGCAGCTTGAACCCCAGAGAGACCCAGTACTTC. Its protein product is CASSLNPRETQYF.

V gene TRBV20-1 combines with J gene TRBJ2-7; D call uncertain. The CDR3 contains 10 residues. Germline CDR1 reads DFQATT; CDR2 reads SNEGSKA (reference sequence). Trimming stripped 3 bases from V and 7 bases from J, with 7 bases between. CDR3 residues: CSARRREQYF. The DNA of the CDR3 is TGCAGTGCTAGGCGGCGGGAGCAGTACTTC.

CDR3 sequence reads: CASNTGTDNSYGYTF. The CDR3 DNA reads as TGTGCCAGCAATACGGGGACAGACAACAGCTATGGCTACACCTTC. V usage is TRBV6-5 and J usage is TRBJ1-2, with 7 nucleotides matching TRBD1. Germline CDR1 and CDR2: MNHEY and SVGAGI. The CDR3 runs to 15 residues. The ends lost 7 bases at V and 4 bases at J; junction bases unmatched: 12.

The V call is TRBV10-3, the J call TRBJ2-1, with a possible D match to TRBD2 (5 bases). Germline values: CDR1 ENHRY, CDR2 SYGVKD. V was pared by 0 bases and J by 3 bases, with 12 bases between. The CDR3 spans 16 residues. CDR3 loop: CAISESAPSIYNEQFF. CDR3 nucleotide sequence: TGTGCCATCAGTGAGTCCGCGCCTAGCATCTACAATGAGCAGTTCTTC.

V and J are TRBV30 and TRBJ1-6; the match to TRBD1 covers 8 bases. The trim removed 1 base at V and 9 bases at J, leaving 14 bases unmatched. Looked up from germline, CDR1 is GTSNPN and CDR2 is SVGIG (reference sequence). CDR3 length: 17 amino acids. CDR3 amino acids: CAWSARTGLGNSSPLHF. DNA of the CDR3: TGTGCCTGGAGTGCCCGGACAGGGTTGGGGAATAGTTCACCCCTCCACTTT.

This chain uses TRBV11-2 with TRBJ2-1; maybe TRBD2 (6 bases). This CDR3 spans 15 amino acids. The V gene's germline CDR1 is SGHAT and CDR2 FQNNGV. Trimming shortened V by 1 base and J by 7 bases, and 14 bases separated the two germline ends. The CDR3 reads CASSLVGGERNEQFF. CDR3 nucleotide sequence: TGTGCCAGCAGCTTAGTGGGGGGAGAGAGAAATGAGCAGTTCTTC.

A remark on this clone: The identical CDR3 is also encoded by other nucleotide sequences in the sample. The chain recombines TRBV19 with TRBJ1-5; maybe TRBD1 (6 bases). V was clipped by 1 base and J by 2 bases, with 9 bases between them. The CDR3 covers 15 residues. Per germline, CDR1 LNHDA and CDR2 SQIVND (reference sequence). This chain's CDR3 is CASSIAPGGNQPQHF. DNA for the CDR3: TGTGCCAGTAGTATAGCGCCAGGGGGCAATCAGCCCCAGCATTTT.

V and J are TRBV28 and TRBJ2-1, with D uncertain. V lost 6 bases and J 3 bases, leaving 6 bases between the germline ends. From germline, CDR1 is MDHEN and CDR2 SYDVKM. The CDR3 is 12 residues long. CDR3 in amino acids: CASRTSYNEQFF. The CDR3 bases are TGTGCCAGCAGGACGAGCTACAATGAGCAGTTCTTC.

With regard to this clone: Other DNA sequences in this sample translate to the same CDR3. The chain employs TRBV9 and TRBJ2-1; the D gene is possibly TRBD1 (5 bases). Trimming removed 2 bases at V and 4 bases at J, with 13 bases between. The V gene's germline CDR1 is SGDLS and CDR2 YYNGEE. The CDR3 length is 15 residues. In nucleotides, the CDR3 is TGTGCCAGCAGCGTTGGGGCAGGAGCTTACAATGAGCAGTTCTTC. It is translated as CASSVGAGAYNEQFF.

The chain uses TRBV2 and TRBJ2-7; 7 nucleotides line up with TRBD1. V trimming: 6 bases; J trimming: 0 bases; junction bases outside the gene matches: 11. CDR1 is SNHLY, CDR2 FYNNEI, per germline. The CDR3 has 16 amino acids. CDR3 residues: CASRTLLDRSSYEQYF. CDR3 nucleotides: TGTGCCAGCAGAACCCTTTTGGACAGGAGCTCCTACGAGCAGTACTTC.

J is TRBJ1-5 and V is TRBV28; D is uncertain. Germline V gene lookup returns CDR1 MDHEN and CDR2 SYDVKM. Trimming pared 3 bases from V and 9 bases from J, leaving 15 bases between. The CDR3 runs 14 residues. The CDR3, as DNA: TGTGCCAGCAGTTTGGGCCGGACTTCAGGGCCCCAGCATTTT. The encoded protein is CASSLGRTSGPQHF.